Following are 24 T cell receptor beta chains from one sample sequenced in a study of control samples from healthy donors and cancer patients. Assay used: immunoSEQ multiplex PCR; TCRdb lists only in-frame clones, some missing. Seen here are about 130,000 clones, roughly 92% observed once, and the top ten hold roughly 0.54%. Material for sequencing was PBMCs. These receptors were obtained from a man of 80 years or more with head and neck cancer.

This clone was found once. The J gene is TRBJ2-1, the V gene TRBV9; 9 bases fit TRBD2. The length of the CDR3 is 15 residues. V lost 0 bases, J lost 3 bases, and 1 base stayed unmatched. The germline gives CDR1 SGDLS, CDR2 YYNGEE. Here the CDR3 DNA reads TGTGCCAGCAGCGTAGAACTAGCGGGCTACAATGAGCAGTTCTTC. Amino acid sequence: CASSVELAGYNEQFF.

The count of this clone is one. The chain recombines TRBV4-2 with TRBJ2-1; 10 bases fit TRBD2. Germline CDR1 LGHNA, CDR2 YNFKEQ. This CDR3 is 19 amino acids long. V trimming: 0 bases; J trimming: 5 bases; junction bases outside the gene matches: 13. DNA for the CDR3: TGTGCCAGCAGCCAAGAACTATATAGTGGACTAGCGGAGAACAATGAGCAGTTCTTC. Amino acid sequence: CASSQELYSGLAENNEQFF.

J is TRBJ1-2 and V is TRBV5-1; TRBD1 aligns across 7 bases. The CDR3 has 15 residues. The V and J ends lost 4 bases and 6 bases, in that order; junction bases with no gene match: 12. Germline lookup yields CDR1 SGHRS and CDR2 YFSETQ. In nucleotides, the CDR3 is TGCGCCAGCAGCAGAAGACAGGGTGGGATGGATGGCTACACCTTC. Amino acid sequence: CASSRRQGGMDGYTF.

The chain joins TRBV10-2 to TRBJ2-2; the match to TRBD1 covers 7 bases. CDR3 length: 15 residues. Looked up from germline, CDR1 is WSHSY and CDR2 is SAAADI. Losses at the gene ends were 8 bases for V and 9 bases for J; bases not matched to a gene: 15. CDR3 nucleotide sequence: TGCGCCAGCGGAGACAGGGACGCGAACCTGAGGGAGCTGTTTTTT. The encoded protein is CASGDRDANLRELFF.

This chain uses TRBV7-9 with TRBJ2-5; 10 bases line up with TRBD1. Germline lookup yields CDR1 SEHNR and CDR2 FQNEAQ (reference sequence). This CDR3 has 16 residues. With 5 bases clipped from V and 4 bases from J, the junction kept 10 bases outside the gene matches. The CDR3 bases are TGTGCCAGCAGCGGCGACAGGGGGCCATTGGGAGAGACCCAGTACTTC. Residues: CASSGDRGPLGETQYF. The variable domain in full, with the rest retrieved from reference TRBV7-9 and TRBJ2-5, is DTGVSQNPRHKITKRGQNVTFRCDPISEHNRLYWYRQTLGQGPEFLTYFQNEAQLEKSRLLSDRFSAERPKGSFSTLEIQRTEQGDSAMYLCASSGDRGPLGETQYFGPGTRLLVL.

The chain combines TRBV4-3 with TRBJ2-5; 13 nucleotides match TRBD2. The J segment lost 5 bases and the V segment lost 0 bases, leaving 6 bases of the junction unmatched. CDR1 and CDR2 from the germline V gene are LGHNA and YSLEER. The CDR3 length is 17 residues. CDR3 sequence: CASSQDGGLAGSETQYF. CDR3 sequence (DNA): TGCGCCAGCAGCCAAGATGGGGGACTAGCGGGAAGTGAGACCCAGTACTTC.

The chain couples TRBV27 to TRBJ2-7, with TRBD2 matching 7 bases. The V segment lost 3 bases and the J segment 5 bases; nucleotides outside the gene matches: 7. The CDR3 length is 14 residues. In germline, CDR1 is MNHEY, CDR2 SMNVEV (reference sequence). CDR3 sequence: CASSLTLGGNEQYF. CDR3 DNA: TGTGCCAGCAGTTTGACCCTGGGGGGGAACGAGCAGTACTTC.

The chain uses TRBV28 and TRBJ1-6, with D hard to call. The germline V and J ends were trimmed by 6 bases and 6 bases, with 18 bases remaining between them. Germline V gene lookup returns CDR1 MDHEN and CDR2 SYDVKM. This CDR3 region has 16 residues. In DNA form, the CDR3 reads TGTGCCAGCAGCCCCAACGGGTTCAGAATTAATTCACCCCTCCACTTT. Its translation is CASSPNGFRINSPLHF.

This clone was recorded once. V gene TRBV7-2 combines with J gene TRBJ1-6; perhaps TRBD1 as D (5 bases). Germline values: CDR1 SGHTA, CDR2 FQGNSA. The CDR3 loop spans 15 amino acids. The germline V and J ends were trimmed by 5 bases and 4 bases, with 12 bases remaining between them. The CDR3 nucleotides are TGTGCCAGCAGCCTGGGAAGGGGTTATAATTCACCCCTCCACTTT. Translating it yields CASSLGRGYNSPLHF.

The rearrangement links TRBV5-4 to TRBJ2-1; the match to TRBD2 covers 9 bases. The germline V gene encodes CDR1 SGHNT and CDR2 YYREEE (reference sequence). CDR3 length: 15 residues. The V and J ends lost 1 base and 5 bases, in that order; junction bases with no gene match: 4. CDR3 nucleotide sequence: TGTGCCAGCAGCTTGCTTAGCGGGGGTAACAATGAGCAGTTCTTC. Translation gives CASSLLSGGNNEQFF.

The V gene is TRBV5-4, the J gene TRBJ1-1; D perhaps matches TRBD1 (5 bases). This CDR3 has 16 amino acids. V dropped 0 bases and J dropped 1 base, with 13 bases sitting between them. Germline V gene lookup returns CDR1 SGHNT and CDR2 YYREEE (reference sequence). CDR3 sequence (DNA): TGTGCCAGCAGCTTGGGGTCATTTGGGACGAACACTGAAGCTTTCTTT. Residues: CASSLGSFGTNTEAFF.

The chain couples TRBV19 to TRBJ1-6, with TRBD1 matching 7 bases. The CDR3 is made up of 13 amino acids. After removal of 8 bases from V and 10 bases from J, the junction contained 8 bases not matched to a gene. Germline CDR1 and CDR2: LNHDA and SQIVND (reference sequence). In DNA form, the CDR3 reads TGTGCCAGTCACACAGGGGCAGACTCACCCCTCCACTTT. It is translated as CASHTGADSPLHF.

This clone has a single count. The chain has TRBV5-1 and TRBJ1-2, with D possibly matching TRBD1 (6 bases). Germline loops: CDR1 SGHRS, CDR2 YFSETQ. The CDR3 length is 15 residues. V lost 0 bases, J lost 8 bases, and 17 bases lay in between. The CDR3 protein is CASSLAGQPSLGYTF. In DNA, the CDR3 is TGCGCCAGCAGCTTGGCCGGACAGCCCTCCCTCGGCTACACCTTC.

V is TRBV29-1 and J is TRBJ2-7; 9 positions agree with TRBD1. Germline V gives CDR1 SQVTM, CDR2 ANQGSEA. With 3 bases clipped from V and 6 bases from J, the junction kept 6 bases outside the gene matches. The CDR3 length is 13 residues. This chain's CDR3 is CSVDYRGHGEQYF. CDR3 nucleotide sequence: TGCAGCGTTGATTACAGGGGGCACGGCGAGCAGTACTTC.

The chain couples TRBV6-1 to TRBJ2-5; 10 bases line up with TRBD1. CDR1 and CDR2 from the germline V gene are MNHNS and SASEGT. The CDR3 extends over 15 amino acids. J was trimmed by 4 bases and V by 3 bases; bases with no gene match: 5. CDR3 nucleotides: TGTGCCAGCAGTGAGGCGACAGGGGGCGCAGAGACCCAGTACTTC. This sequence encodes CASSEATGGAETQYF.

The CDR3 nucleotides read TGTGCCATCGGACGGGGGGACCCTATCACGGGGGAGCAGTACTTC. This gives the protein CAIGRGDPITGEQYF. The gene calls are TRBV10-3 and TRBJ2-7; TRBD2 aligns across 7 bases. Germline CDR1 reads ENHRY; CDR2 reads SYGVKD. The trim removed 8 bases at V and 7 bases at J, leaving 17 bases unmatched. This CDR3 has 15 amino acids.

The chain combines TRBV3-1 (or the pseudogene TRBV3-2) with TRBJ2-2, with D perhaps TRBD2 (7 bases). The germline V gene has CDR1 LGHDT and CDR2 YNNKEL (reference sequence). The V end lost 0 bases, the J end lost 6 bases, and 14 bases lay between the germline ends. The CDR3 extends over 16 amino acids. CDR3 residues: CASSQEGGRMAGELFF. In DNA form, the CDR3 reads TGTGCCAGCAGCCAAGAGGGGGGGCGAATGGCCGGGGAGCTGTTTTTT.

The chain uses TRBV24-1 and TRBJ2-1; TRBD2 matches at 16 bases. The CDR3 is 16 amino acids. Germline trimming cut 5 bases from V and 7 bases from J; bases unmatched to any gene: 4. Germline V gene sequence: CDR1 KGHDR, CDR2 SFDVKD. The CDR3 sequence is CATSGEGLAGGNEQFF. The CDR3 DNA is TGTGCCACCAGTGGCGAGGGACTAGCGGGAGGGAATGAGCAGTTCTTC.

V is TRBV6-5 and J is TRBJ1-5, with no clear D. Per germline, CDR1 MNHEY and CDR2 SVGAGI. V was clipped by 6 bases and J by 4 bases, with 10 bases between them. The CDR3 sequence is 13 residues long. As DNA, the CDR3 is TGTGCCAGCAGAAAAGGGCCTAATCAGCCCCAGCATTTT. Its translation: CASRKGPNQPQHF.

V is TRBV18 and J is TRBJ2-1; 7 nucleotides align to TRBD1. The germline V gene has CDR1 KGHSH and CDR2 LQKENI. This CDR3 is built from 14 residues. After removal of 1 base from V and 8 bases from J, the junction contained 5 bases not matched to a gene. CDR3 in DNA: TGTGCCAGCTCACCACAAAACAGGGGCCATGAGCAGTTCTTC. Protein sequence: CASSPQNRGHEQFF.

The rearrangement links TRBV10-3 to TRBJ2-2; 10 bases line up with TRBD2. J lost 6 bases, V lost 7 bases, and 5 bases had no gene match. The CDR3 sequence is 14 residues long. CDR1 is ENHRY and CDR2 is SYGVKD in the germline V gene. The CDR3, as DNA: TGTGCCATCACAGCTAGCGGGAGCGCCGGGGAGCTGTTTTTT. Its protein product is CAITASGSAGELFF.

As DNA, the CDR3 is TGTGCCAGTAGTATTTCGGGGCAATCCAATCAGCCCCAGCATTTT. It specifies CASSISGQSNQPQHF. V usage is TRBV19 and J usage is TRBJ1-5; D perhaps matches TRBD1 (5 bases). Germline assignment: CDR1 LNHDA and CDR2 SQIVND (reference sequence). V was cut by 3 bases and J by 3 bases, with 12 bases left in between. The CDR3 extends over 15 amino acids. Filled out from reference TRBV19 and TRBJ1-5, the complete variable domain reads DGGITQSPKYLFRKEGQNVTLSCEQNLNHDAMYWYRQDPGQGLRLIYYSQIVNDFQKGDIAEGYSVSREKKESFPLTVTSAQKNPTAFYLCASSISGQSNQPQHFGDGTRLSIL.

The chain carries TRBV11-3 and TRBJ2-3; tentatively, D is TRBD1 (6 bases). The germline V gene has CDR1 SGHNT and CDR2 YENEEA. The V gene lost 5 bases and the J gene lost 5 bases, with 8 bases spanning the gap. The CDR3 is made up of 12 amino acids. The CDR3 nucleotides read TGTGCCAGCAGCCAACAGGGAGATACGCAGTATTTT. Residues: CASSQQGDTQYF.

This rearrangement joins TRBV6-6 to TRBJ1-5; no definite D call. The CDR3 contains 14 residues. Germline V gene lookup returns CDR1 MNHNY and CDR2 SVGAGI (reference sequence). V lost 5 bases, J lost 3 bases, and 11 bases lay in between. The CDR3 region is CASSSGRNNQPQHF. CDR3 DNA: TGTGCCAGCAGTAGCGGACGGAACAATCAGCCCCAGCATTTT.